The TCR beta chain described here comes from a study of blood T cells in healthy people across ages. Study background: Template switching caught about one barcoded beta molecule for each two T cells.

Germline loops: CDR1 MNHEY, CDR2 SVGAGI. After removal of 6 bases from V and 1 base from J, the junction contained 4 bases not matched to a gene. This CDR3 has 15 residues. With a J-beta primer mix and a sample-barcoded 5' primer, a second PCR ran 7 to 11 cycles. Per-sample output comprised a minimum of 2.5 million paired-end reads containing CDR3. One entry per CDR3 protein, called by TCRdb with MiXCR from the 5' RACE reads. The repertoire has hundreds of thousands of distinct CDR3 sequences, less than 35% of them found once; the top ten carry approximately 15%. This clonotype appeared many times. The J gene is TRBJ2-1, the V gene TRBV6-5; 9 bases are a match to TRBD2. The TCR originated in a woman aged 80 or older in good health. The sequenced sample consisted of blood. CDR3: CASRPTSGSYNEQFF. The CDR3 DNA reads as TGTGCCAGCAGGCCCACTAGCGGGTCCTACAATGAGCAGTTCTTC.